The clone carrying this T cell receptor beta chain has only one observation. Its antigen is as yet unknown. This sample was included in a study of cytomegalovirus exposure and HLA in healthy donors. The PCR ran on 60 Vbeta and 13 Jbeta primers. Produced via immunoSEQ multiplex PCR; TCRdb's table is partial and in-frame only. The table shows some 180,000 clones, with roughly 87% occurring only once. Germline CDR1 reads SGHTA; CDR2 reads FQGNSA. The CDR3 has 14 residues. Unmatched junction bases numbered 7, after V lost 4 bases and J lost 5 bases. Points from the study as a whole: In a later analysis, at a false discovery rate of 0.05, about 17,000 TCR beta sequences matched HLA alleles. Excluded were some V segments that proved indistinguishable, including TRBV6-2 and TRBV6-3.

This clonotype was obtained from a boy under 10 years old in good health and CMV-seronegative. Source material: PBMCs. V is TRBV7-2 and J is TRBJ2-7; 8 bases align to TRBD2. The CDR3 sequence is CASSSLAGLHEQYF. The CDR3 DNA reads TGTGCCAGCAGCTCCTTAGCGGGGTTGCACGAGCAGTACTTC.